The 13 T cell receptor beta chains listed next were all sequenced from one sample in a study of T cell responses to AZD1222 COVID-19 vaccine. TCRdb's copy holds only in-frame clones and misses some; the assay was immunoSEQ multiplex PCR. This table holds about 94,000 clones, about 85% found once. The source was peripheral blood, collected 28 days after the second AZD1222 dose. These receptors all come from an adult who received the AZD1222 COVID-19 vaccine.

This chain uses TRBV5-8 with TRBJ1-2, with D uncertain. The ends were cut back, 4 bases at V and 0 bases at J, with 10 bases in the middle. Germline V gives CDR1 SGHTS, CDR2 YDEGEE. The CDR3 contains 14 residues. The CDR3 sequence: CASSLKRANYGYTF. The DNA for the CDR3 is TGTGCCAGCAGCCTGAAGAGAGCTAACTATGGCTACACCTTC.

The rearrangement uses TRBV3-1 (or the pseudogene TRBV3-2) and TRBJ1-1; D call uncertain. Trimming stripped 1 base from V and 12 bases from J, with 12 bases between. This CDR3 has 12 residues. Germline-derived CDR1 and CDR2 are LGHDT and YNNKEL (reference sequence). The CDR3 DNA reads TGTGCCAGCAGCCAAGGTACTAGGTTTTCTTTCTTT. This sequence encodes CASSQGTRFSFF.

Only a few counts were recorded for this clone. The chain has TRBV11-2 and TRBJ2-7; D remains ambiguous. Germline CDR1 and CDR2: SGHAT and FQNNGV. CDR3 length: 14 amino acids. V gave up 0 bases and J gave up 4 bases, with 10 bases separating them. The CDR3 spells CASSLDYSSYEQYF. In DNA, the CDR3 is TGTGCCAGCAGCTTAGATTACTCGTCTTACGAGCAGTACTTC.

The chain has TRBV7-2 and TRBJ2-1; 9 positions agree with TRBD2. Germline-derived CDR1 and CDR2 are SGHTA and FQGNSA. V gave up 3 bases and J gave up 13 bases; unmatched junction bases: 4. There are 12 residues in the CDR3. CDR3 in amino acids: CASSFLAGHQFF. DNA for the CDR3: TGTGCCAGCAGCTTCCTAGCGGGGCACCAGTTCTTC.

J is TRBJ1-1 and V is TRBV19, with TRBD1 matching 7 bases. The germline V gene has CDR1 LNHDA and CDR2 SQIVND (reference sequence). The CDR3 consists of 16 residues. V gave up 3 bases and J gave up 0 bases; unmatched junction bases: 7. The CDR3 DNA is TGTGCCAGTAGTATTTTAGGGACAGCCTTGAACACTGAAGCTTTCTTT. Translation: CASSILGTALNTEAFF.

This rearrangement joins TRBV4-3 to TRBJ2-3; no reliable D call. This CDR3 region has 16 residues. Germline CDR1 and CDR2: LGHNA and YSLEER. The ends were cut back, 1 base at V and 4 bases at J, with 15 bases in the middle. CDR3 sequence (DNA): TGCGCCAGCAGCCAAGTTTTCAGTTCTAGGGCAGATACGCAGTATTTT. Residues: CASSQVFSSRADTQYF.

The CDR3 DNA follows: TGTGCCAGCTTTCCAAGGACGACGGCTGGAAACACCATATATTTT. Translating it yields CASFPRTTAGNTIYF. V gene TRBV18 combines with J gene TRBJ1-3, with no clear D. From germline, CDR1 is KGHSH and CDR2 LQKENI. The V end lost 7 bases, the J end lost 2 bases, and 15 bases lay between the germline ends. There are 15 residues in the CDR3.

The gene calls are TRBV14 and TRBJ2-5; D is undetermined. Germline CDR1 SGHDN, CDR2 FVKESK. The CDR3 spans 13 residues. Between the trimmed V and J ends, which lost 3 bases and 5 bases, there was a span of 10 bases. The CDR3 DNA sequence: TGTGCCAGCAGCCAGCTAGTCCAGGAGACCCAGTACTTC. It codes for CASSQLVQETQYF.

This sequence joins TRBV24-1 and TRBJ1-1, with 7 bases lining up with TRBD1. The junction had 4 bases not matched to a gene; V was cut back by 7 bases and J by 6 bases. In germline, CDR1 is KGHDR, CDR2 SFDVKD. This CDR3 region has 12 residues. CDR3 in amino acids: CATSTGEAEAFF. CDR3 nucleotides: TGTGCCACCAGCACAGGGGAGGCTGAAGCTTTCTTT.

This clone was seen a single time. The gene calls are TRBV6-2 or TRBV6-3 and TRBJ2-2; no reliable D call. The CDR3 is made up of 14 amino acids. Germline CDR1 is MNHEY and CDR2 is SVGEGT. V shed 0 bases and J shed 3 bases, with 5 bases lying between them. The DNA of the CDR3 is TGTGCCAGCAGTTACTCTCCAGACACCGGGGAGCTGTTTTTT. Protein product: CASSYSPDTGELFF.

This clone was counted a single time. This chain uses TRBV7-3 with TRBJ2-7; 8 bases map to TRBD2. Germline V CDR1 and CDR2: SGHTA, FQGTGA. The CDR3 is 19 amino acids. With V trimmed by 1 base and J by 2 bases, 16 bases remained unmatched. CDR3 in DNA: TGTGCCAGCAGCTTAAAGCCCCCTATAGCGGGGAAGGACCCCTACGAGCAGTACTTC. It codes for CASSLKPPIAGKDPYEQYF.

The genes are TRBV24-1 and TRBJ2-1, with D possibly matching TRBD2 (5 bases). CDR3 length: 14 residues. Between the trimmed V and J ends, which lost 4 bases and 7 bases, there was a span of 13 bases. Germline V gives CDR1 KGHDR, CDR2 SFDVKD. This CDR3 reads CATSEASFGNEQFF. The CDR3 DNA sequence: TGTGCCACCAGTGAGGCTAGCTTTGGTAATGAGCAGTTCTTC.

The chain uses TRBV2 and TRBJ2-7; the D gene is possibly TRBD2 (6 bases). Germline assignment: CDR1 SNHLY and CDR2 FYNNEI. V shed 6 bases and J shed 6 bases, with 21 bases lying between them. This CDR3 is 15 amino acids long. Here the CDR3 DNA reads TGTGCCAGCAGGAGCCGGGCCTGGGGGGACGGCGAGCAGTACTTC. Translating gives CASRSRAWGDGEQYF.